This T cell receptor (beta chain) was observed in a study of blood T cell repertoires in COVID-19. The wider study: Acute and convalescent COVID-19 specimens originated in the United States, Italy and Spain. T cells, B-cell-depleted T cells, or PBMCs supplied cDNA or gDNA.

The V gene lost 4 bases and the J gene lost 8 bases, with 11 bases spanning the gap. Germline lookup yields CDR1 KGHDR and CDR2 SFDVKD. This CDR3 has 13 residues. In the study's own analysis: Cell counts per sample came from amplifying reference gene primers. Only in-frame clones appear in the TCRdb table, and some are missing; sequencing was by immunoSEQ multiplex PCR. V and J calls and clone size are as listed in that table; D and trimming were resolved from the DNA. The table has 200,000 or so clones, roughly 90% seen once. This clonotype was sampled from a woman aged 70 to 79 with acute or convalescent COVID-19. The sequenced material came from peripheral blood. The rearrangement uses TRBV24-1 and TRBJ2-1; D is perhaps TRBD2 (5 bases). In nucleotides, the CDR3 is TGTGCCACCAGTGACGACTACCGGGATGAGCAGTTCTTC. Translating gives CATSDDYRDEQFF.